The clone carrying this TCR beta chain has more than one count but fewer than ten. The sample is drawn from a study of blood T cell repertoires in COVID-19. Study context: Sources were T cells, B-cell-depleted T cells, or PBMCs; the material itself was cDNA or gDNA.

CDR1 is GTSNPN, CDR2 SVGIG, per germline (reference sequence). Trimming stripped 5 bases from V and 0 bases from J, with 15 bases between. This CDR3 comprises 15 residues. As handled by the study authors: Quantification of nucleated cells was approximated via reference gene primer amplification. The data were produced by immunoSEQ multiplex PCR, yet TCRdb's version contains in-frame clones alone and is incomplete. Clonal size and the V and J genes are those of that table, whereas D and trimming came from the DNA. Altogether some 250,000 clones are present, over 70% being singletons, with the ten largest covering around 3.4%.

This sequence originates from a woman older than 75 with acute or convalescent COVID-19. This chain joins TRBV30 and TRBJ2-3; D possibly corresponds to TRBD2 (5 bases). Material: peripheral blood. The CDR3 region is CAWDSMSGSTDTQYF. CDR3 coding DNA: TGTGCCTGGGACTCGATGAGCGGTAGCACAGATACGCAGTATTTT. The full variable domain, with the rest looked up from reference TRBV30 and TRBJ2-3, is SQTIHQWPATLVQPVGSPLSLECTVEGTSNPNLYWYRQAAGRGLQLLFYSVGIGQISSEVPQNLSASRPQDRQFILSSKKLLLSDSGFYLCAWDSMSGSTDTQYFGPGTRLTVL.